These T cell receptor beta chains were read from a single sample in a study of T cells in Graves' hyperthyroidism and ophthalmopathy. MiXCR was run by TCRdb on the multiplex PCR reads, yielding one entry per CDR3 protein. Counted here are fewer than 650,000 distinct CDR3 sequences, about 15% occurring once; the ten biggest clones make up roughly 4.3%. Input material: blood. The receptors here all came from a woman aged 35 to 49 with Graves' ophthalmopathy. CDR3s include the opening cysteine and the closing phenylalanine or tryptophan. The D gene is left open where the match is weak. Size tells how often a clone was seen (once, few, many) or the class of an expanded clone, and some rows leave it out.

>TRBJ2-3|TRBD2|TRBV12-5|.
TGTGCTAGTGGTTTGGTGGTAGCGGGAGGGCCTACAGATACGCAGTATTTT
CASGLVVAGGPTDTQYF
>TRBJ2-3|.|TRBV29-1|.
TGCAGCGTTGTCACAGGCGCCCCCACTGATTTT
CSVVTGAPTDF
>TRBJ2-5|.|TRBV28|.
TGTGCCACCCTCCTCGGGGGTAACCAAGAGACCCAGTACTTC
CATLLGGNQETQYF
>TRBJ1-1|.|TRBV11-1|many
TGTGCCAGCAGCGTCTTTGGGGGGGCTGAAGCTTTCTTT
CASSVFGGAEAFF
>TRBJ1-1|.|TRBV7-2|.
TGTGCCAGCAGTTTAATCCAGACCTCGAGGGCTTTCTTT
CASSLIQTSRAFF
>TRBJ2-7|TRBD2|TRBV6-2/TRBV6-3|many
TGTGCCAGCAGTTACCACGCTAGCGGCAGTTCCTACGAGCAGTACTTC
CASSYHASGSSYEQYF
>TRBJ1-5|.|TRBV12-3/TRBV12-4|many
TGTGCCAGCAGGTCACAGGGTGGTGGCAATCAGCCCCAGCATTTT
CASRSQGGGNQPQHF
>TRBJ2-5|TRBD2|TRBV4-2|many
TGTGCCAGCAGCCAAGATACTAGCGGGGAAGAGACCCAGTACTTC
CASSQDTSGEETQYF
>TRBJ1-1|TRBD1|TRBV5-4|many
TGTGCCAGCGGGACAGCCATGAACACTGAAGCTTTCTTT
CASGTAMNTEAFF
>TRBJ2-2|.|TRBV28|many
TGTGCCAGCAGTTTACTAGCACCGTCCACCGGGGAGCTGTTTTTT
CASSLLAPSTGELFF
>TRBJ1-2|.|TRBV28|many
TGTGCCAGCAAGGAGAGTATTGGGCAAACCTATGGCTACACCTTC
CASKESIGQTYGYTF
>TRBJ2-2|TRBD2|TRBV7-2|many
TGTGCCAGCAGCCCTAGCGGGCGCACCGGGGAGCTGTTTTTT
CASSPSGRTGELFF
>TRBJ1-2|.|TRBV6-5|many
TGTGCCAGCAGTCTCGGTCATGGATCGGATGGCTACACCTTC
CASSLGHGSDGYTF
>TRBJ2-7|.|TRBV6-1|few
TGTGCCAGCAGTGCAACAGGGATCGGTTGGGAGCAGTACTTC
CASSATGIGWEQYF
>TRBJ1-1|TRBD1|TRBV6-1|many
TGTGCCAGCAGTGGGACAGGGTTGAGGTCCTCTGAAGCTTTCTTT
CASSGTGLRSSEAFF
>TRBJ1-1|.|TRBV19|many
TGTGCCAGTAGTAGGACAGAGCACACTGAAGCTTTCTTT
CASSRTEHTEAFF
>TRBJ2-7|TRBD2|TRBV6-2/TRBV6-3|many
TGTGCCAGCAGCCCCGGGTCTAGCGGGCCCTACGAGCAGTACTTC
CASSPGSSGPYEQYF